This T cell receptor beta chain was documented in a study of T cells in Graves' hyperthyroidism and ophthalmopathy. This clonotype was counted only a few times. The source of the PBMCs was approximately 10 ml of fresh peripheral blood. RNA transcripts served as the template for amplifying TCR beta CDR3 regions. The TCR CDR3 first-round RT-PCR relied on the HTBI primer set. TCRdb used MiXCR to reprocess the multiplex PCR reads, holding one entry per CDR3 protein. The data show under 650,000 distinct CDR3 sequences, with around 15% seen just once and over 3.5% held by the top ten. The CDR3 is 16 residues long. V shed 0 bases and J shed 8 bases, with 16 bases lying between them. CDR1 is MNHEY and CDR2 is SVGAGI in the germline V gene.

The TCR comes from a woman aged 30 to 39 with Graves' hyperthyroidism. Sequences were obtained from blood. The chain employs TRBV6-5 and TRBJ2-2; tentative D call: TRBD1 (6 bases). The CDR3 region has the DNA TGTGCCAGCAGTTACTCCTCATACAGGGTTGATGGGGAGCTGTTTTTT. As protein: CASSYSSYRVDGELFF.